The sequence of this TCR beta chain was determined in a study of CD8 T cells in ankylosing spondylitis. Study findings and constraints: What seemed typical of ankylosing spondylitis blood was a TCR beta motif built from roughly eight highly homologous variants. Disease-associated clones were reportedly significantly overrepresented in matched ankylosing spondylitis synovial fluid.

V dropped 6 bases and J dropped 7; count of bases not matched to a gene: 7. The CDR3 is 12 amino acids. Germline V gene lookup returns CDR1 DFQATT and CDR2 SNEGSKA (reference sequence). A few counts support this clonotype. The antigen is not known. Scientists made TCR beta libraries using quantitative 5'-RACE with molecular barcodes. TCRdb re-analysed the 5' RACE reads in MiXCR, keeping a single row per CDR3 protein. Here the sample spans approximately 440,000 distinct CDR3 sequences, 17% being singletons. This TCR was recovered from a male donor with ankylosing spondylitis. Sequenced: blood, either unsorted or a sorted T cell fraction (not recorded which). The chain joins TRBV20-1 to TRBJ1-1; 8 bases fit TRBD1. CDR3 sequence (DNA): TGCAGTGCCATGGACAGGGCTAGTGAAGCTTTCTTT. Encoded protein: CSAMDRASEAFF.